The rows below give T cell receptor beta chains drawn from one sample of a study of T-cell memory formation after mild COVID-19. TCRdb re-called the 5' RACE reads with MiXCR, one entry per CDR3 protein. The sample includes roughly 150,000 distinct CDR3 sequences, around 27% of them seen just once. Sequencing used PBMCs or a T cell subset sorted from them (not recorded which). All receptors come from an adult woman who had mild COVID-19 (a few samples of this study predate the infection). Cell type and time point are not known. Both conserved end residues are part of each CDR3. A D gene is named only where the DNA matches it firmly. Clone size, where shown, is once, few, many, or a class for clones that have expanded.

abundance	v_gene	j_gene	d_gene	CDR3aa	CDR3nt
NA	TRBV12-3/TRBV12-4	TRBJ2-2	TRBD2	CASRPLVAGAGGELFF	TGTGCCAGCAGGCCGCTAGTTGCGGGAGCGGGCGGGGAGCTGTTTTTT
NA	TRBV7-8	TRBJ2-5	NA	CASSYSPKTDQETQYF	TGTGCCAGCAGCTATTCGCCCAAGACAGACCAAGAGACCCAGTACTTC
few	TRBV29-1	TRBJ1-2	TRBD1	CSAAGGGEDGYTF	TGCAGCGCCGCCGGAGGGGGCGAGGATGGCTACACCTTC
few	TRBV7-8	TRBJ2-4	NA	CASSLVDGENIQYF	TGTGCCAGCAGCTTAGTCGACGGCGAAAACATTCAGTACTTC
NA	TRBV29-1	TRBJ1-2	NA	CSVETDINYGYTF	TGCAGCGTTGAAACGGACATAAACTATGGCTACACCTTC
few	TRBV4-1	TRBJ2-3	NA	CASAPEPGTDTQYF	TGCGCCAGCGCTCCGGAGCCCGGCACAGATACGCAGTATTTT
NA	TRBV5-1	TRBJ2-2	NA	CASSPDLPRAGELFF	TGCGCCAGCAGCCCGGACCTTCCAAGGGCCGGGGAGCTGTTTTTT
NA	TRBV12-3/TRBV12-4	TRBJ1-1	NA	CASKFFRNTEAFF	TGTGCCAGCAAGTTTTTCCGGAACACTGAAGCTTTCTTT
few	TRBV7-2	TRBJ1-2	NA	CASSPWTASYGYTF	TGTGCCAGCAGCCCCTGGACAGCCTCGTATGGCTACACCTTC
NA	TRBV7-9	TRBJ2-1	TRBD1	CASSPADRNEQFF	TGTGCCAGCAGCCCGGCGGACAGGAATGAGCAGTTCTTC
few	TRBV9	TRBJ1-6	NA	CASSPDSTPRDLHF	TGTGCCAGCAGCCCGGACAGTACCCCGCGCGACCTCCACTTT
few	TRBV7-9	TRBJ2-1	TRBD2	CAIISGGLNEQFF	TGTGCCATCATTAGCGGGGGTTTGAATGAGCAGTTCTTC
many	TRBV6-1	TRBJ2-5	NA	CASSGSGTPLGRGGEETQYF	TGTGCCAGCAGTGGATCCGGGACCCCATTGGGGAGGGGGGGAGAAGAGACCCAGTACTTC
many	TRBV5-6	TRBJ1-1	NA	CASSFFAGNTEAFF	TGTGCCAGCAGCTTCTTCGCGGGGAACACTGAAGCTTTCTTT
NA	TRBV7-3	TRBJ2-7	NA	CASSLVPSDSYEQYF	TGTGCCAGCAGCTTAGTTCCTTCGGACTCCTACGAGCAGTACTTC
NA	TRBV4-3	TRBJ1-1	NA	CASSALRGANTEAFF	TGCGCCAGCAGCGCTTTGAGGGGGGCGAACACTGAAGCTTTCTTT
NA	TRBV4-1	TRBJ2-5	TRBD2	CASRPGLEETQYF	TGCGCCAGCAGGCCGGGACTAGAAGAGACCCAGTACTTC
NA	TRBV4-3	TRBJ2-7	TRBD2	CASSQDGGLGTSFTYEQYF	TGCGCCAGCAGCCAAGATGGGGGACTGGGGACTAGTTTCACCTACGAGCAGTACTTC
few	TRBV18	TRBJ2-7	NA	CASSPLGSHEQYF	TGTGCCAGCTCACCATTGGGGTCCCACGAGCAGTACTTC
NA	TRBV15	TRBJ1-1	NA	CATSSKGLWIPEAFF	TGTGCCACCAGCAGTAAGGGGCTGTGGATTCCTGAAGCTTTCTTT
NA	TRBV5-6	TRBJ1-2	NA	CASSSQGSIGYGYTF	TGTGCCAGCAGCTCTCAGGGGAGTATCGGCTATGGCTACACCTTC
NA	TRBV7-8	TRBJ2-7	NA	CASSLSGRAYEQYF	TGTGCCAGCAGCTTATCAGGCAGGGCCTACGAGCAGTACTTC
few	TRBV7-6	TRBJ1-6	TRBD1	CASSSGGQVNSPLHF	TGTGCCAGCAGCTCGGGGGGACAGGTTAATTCACCCCTCCACTTT
NA	TRBV11-2	TRBJ2-7	TRBD1	CASSVPGQGYEQYF	TGTGCCAGCAGCGTACCGGGACAGGGGTACGAGCAGTACTTC
few	TRBV7-9	TRBJ2-5	NA	CASSWISRGTGQETQYF	TGTGCCAGCAGCTGGATCAGCCGCGGGACGGGGCAAGAGACCCAGTACTTC
few	TRBV29-1	TRBJ2-1	NA	CSSMAGANSYNEQFF	TGCAGCTCGATGGCAGGAGCCAACTCCTACAATGAGCAGTTCTTC
NA	TRBV20-1	TRBJ2-7	TRBD1	CSAPQRAGGLYEQYF	TGCAGTGCTCCACAGCGCGCAGGGGGTCTCTACGAGCAGTACTTC
NA	TRBV5-1	TRBJ1-2	TRBD1	CASSTGTGRRGYTF	TGCGCCAGCAGCACCGGGACAGGTCGACGGGGCTACACCTTC
once	TRBV30	TRBJ1-2	NA	CASPGRRNYGYTF	TGTGCATCCCCGGGACGCAGAAACTATGGCTACACCTTC
few	TRBV7-9	TRBJ2-7	NA	CASSLGVEQYF	TGTGCCAGCAGCTTAGGAGTGGAGCAGTACTTC
NA	TRBV12-3/TRBV12-4	TRBJ2-5	NA	CASSPPNQGAETQYF	TGTGCCAGCAGTCCCCCCAATCAAGGGGCGGAGACCCAGTACTTC
NA	TRBV5-6	TRBJ2-1	TRBD2	CASSPGGLANEQFF	TGTGCCAGCAGCCCCGGGGGGTTGGCCAATGAGCAGTTCTTC
NA	TRBV20-1	TRBJ1-2	NA	CSARRGAWSYGYTF	TGCAGTGCTAGACGGGGGGCGTGGTCCTATGGCTACACCTTC
NA	TRBV12-3/TRBV12-4	TRBJ2-1	NA	CASRLYNEQFF	TGTGCCAGCAGGCTATACAATGAGCAGTTCTTC
NA	TRBV24-1	TRBJ2-3	TRBD1	CATSDLSLRTGNRDTQYF	TGTGCCACCAGTGATTTGAGTCTGCGGACAGGGAACAGAGATACGCAGTATTTT
NA	TRBV20-1	TRBJ1-1	NA	CSASLGQHDTEAFF	TGCAGTGCTAGCCTAGGACAGCACGACACTGAAGCTTTCTTT
NA	TRBV7-8	TRBJ1-2	NA	CASSHDIDYGYTF	TGTGCCAGCAGCCATGACATCGACTATGGCTACACCTTC
NA	TRBV5-1	TRBJ2-1	TRBD2	CASSLWLAGGLSSEGGNEQFF	TGCGCCAGCAGCTTGTGGCTAGCGGGAGGTTTGTCCAGCGAGGGAGGCAATGAGCAGTTCTTC
few	TRBV20-1	TRBJ2-7	NA	CSAPRGAYEQYF	TGCAGTGCTCCCCGGGGTGCCTACGAGCAGTACTTC
NA	TRBV15	TRBJ2-7	NA	CATSRETALSSYEQYF	TGTGCCACCAGCAGGGAGACAGCTCTGAGCTCCTACGAGCAGTACTTC